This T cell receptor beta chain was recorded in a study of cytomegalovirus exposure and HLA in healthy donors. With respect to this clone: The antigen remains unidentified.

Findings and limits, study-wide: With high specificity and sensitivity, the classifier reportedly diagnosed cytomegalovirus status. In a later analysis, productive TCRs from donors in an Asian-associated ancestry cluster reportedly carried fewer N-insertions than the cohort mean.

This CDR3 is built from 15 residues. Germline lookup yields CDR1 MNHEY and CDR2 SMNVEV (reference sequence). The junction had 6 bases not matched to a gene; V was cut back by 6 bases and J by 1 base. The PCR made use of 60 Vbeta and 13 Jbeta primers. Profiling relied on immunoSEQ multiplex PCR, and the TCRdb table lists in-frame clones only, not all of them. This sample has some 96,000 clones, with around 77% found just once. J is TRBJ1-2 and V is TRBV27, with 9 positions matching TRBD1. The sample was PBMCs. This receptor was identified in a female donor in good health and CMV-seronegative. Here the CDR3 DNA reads TGTGCCAGCAGCACCCTGGGACAGGGTAACTATGGCTACACCTTC. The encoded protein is CASSTLGQGNYGYTF.